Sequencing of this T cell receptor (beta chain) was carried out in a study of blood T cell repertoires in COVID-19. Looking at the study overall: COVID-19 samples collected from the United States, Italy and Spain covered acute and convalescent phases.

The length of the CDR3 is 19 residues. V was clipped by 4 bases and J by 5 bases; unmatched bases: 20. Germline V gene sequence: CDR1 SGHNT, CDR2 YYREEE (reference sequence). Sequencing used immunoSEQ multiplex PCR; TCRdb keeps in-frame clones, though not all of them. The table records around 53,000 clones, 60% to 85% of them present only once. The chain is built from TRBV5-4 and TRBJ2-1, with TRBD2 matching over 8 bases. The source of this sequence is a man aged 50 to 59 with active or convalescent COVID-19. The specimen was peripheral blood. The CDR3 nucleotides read TGTGCCAGCAGCCCTCCGGGGCTAGCGGGCCGAAATGGCCACAATGAGCAGTTCTTC. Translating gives CASSPPGLAGRNGHNEQFF.